This entry is about one T cell receptor (beta chain). There is no known antigen for this receptor. No base qualities exist here, and no much larger clone lies one base off it. The source of the sample is a study of cytomegalovirus exposure and HLA in healthy donors (dated by TCRdb to about 2017). Context from the whole study: An earlier analysis of 587 of the donors reported approximately 300 Gb of sequence data and about 120 million unique TCR beta sequences obtained from 180 million or so T cells. Both class I and class II loci were covered by HLA typing, at four-digit resolution. Of the roughly 420 genotyped donors, 75% to 85% were placed in the genetic ancestry cluster associated with self-reported Caucasian donors. To decide whether each TCR beta V gene segment behaved as functional or pseudogenic, an earlier analysis of some 600 of the donors relied on high-throughput TCR beta sequencing. In a later analysis, previously published TCR beta repertoires from hundreds of donors were re-analyzed and high-resolution HLA genotyping was added so that TCR occurrence patterns could be studied. Genome-wide SNP genotypes for about 55% of the roughly 670 donors were used in a later genetic analysis, which treated that subset as a discovery cohort. All discovery cohort repertoires had been generated on a single sequencing platform. An early release that covered fewer than 800 HLA-typed donors contained about 300 gigabases of sequencing data and 65 million to 100 million unique TCR sequences. In the later analysis, no new phenotypic data were used to find candidate immune exposures; instead, reliance was placed on TCR beta sequences and their occurrence across donors. Along with the roughly 670-subject first cohort, a separate validation cohort of over a hundred different subjects was used. To predict cytomegalovirus infection status, the study combined high-throughput TCR immunosequencing, statistical association of individual TCRs with disease status, and machine learning. Because of strong linkage in the cohort, four or five DR-DQ haplotypes were treated as single units for association and clustering. Using immunosequencing, the study profiled T cell repertoires from 550 to 750 subjects and related those repertoires to cytomegalovirus serostatus. Alongside the repertoire data, information on donor age, sex, ethnicity and CMV serostatus was compiled. Among over 350 genotyped donors of the cohort, an average of around 240,000 unique TCR beta nucleotide sequences were sequenced per donor, around 20% of them non-productive. The aim of the study was to test whether cataloging public T cell receptors could identify signatures of past pathogen exposure. The number of typed donors differed by locus: roughly 620-640 for A, B, C, DRB1 and DQB1; 500 to 550 for DQA1; 606 for DPA1; and 400 to 480 for DPB1. Paper-wide results and their limitations: Correlated functional status among segregating V segments might reflect linkage disequilibrium, but an unknown experimental factor could not be ruled out. A later analysis reported that several top co-occurrence clusters appeared linked to parvovirus B19, influenza, CMV and Epstein-Barr virus. Because HLA typing was missing for some donors at each locus, association tests included only the typed subset. In a later analysis, most CMV-associated TCR beta chains were found to appear HLA-restricted, with HLA associations seemingly driven largely by CMV exposure. At a false discovery rate of 0.05, a later analysis linked some 17,000 TCR beta sequences to specific HLA alleles. A later analysis found that HLA-associated TCR beta chains were more clonally expanded and had lower generation probabilities than equally common non-associated chains. A cluster of highly shared sequence variants was judged likely to represent a technical artifact of the sequencing pipeline. V-gene and J-gene trimming of TCR beta chains was associated with a missense DCLRE1C variant in a later genetic analysis, and the association was replicated in an independent cohort. An earlier analysis of several hundred of the donors showed that most TCR beta V segments appeared in productive rearrangements either about 87% or about 30% of the time, which broadly matched IMGT annotations. The cohort was sequenced for TCR beta chains only, and without alpha or paired-chain data the features that could be detected were limited. The earlier analysis of nearly 600 of the donors excluded roughly 17 rarely observed V segments, including chromosome 9 orphons, because counts were too low. The only immune exposure information available for the cohort was CMV serostatus. Roughly uniform sequencing depth across donors was assumed in presence/absence analyses, although this assumption may not hold. In a later analysis, TCR association rates were found to vary across HLA loci, with the most associated TCRs seen for DRB1 alleles and the fewest for HLA-C alleles. In a later genetic analysis, fewer N-insertions in productive TCRs were reported among donors in an Asian-associated ancestry cluster than the roughly 700-donor mean. A further reported finding was that TCR beta sequences accurately predicted the HLA-A and HLA-B alleles for most subjects in the first cohort. Assigning TCR associations to individual alleles was difficult when HLA alleles, especially DR and DQ, strongly co-occurred. It was suggested by the authors that the approach could potentially be generalized to other disease states and immunological phenotypes. The classifier was reported to diagnose cytomegalovirus status with high specificity and sensitivity in both the original and validation cohorts. Most TCR sequences were observed very rarely across donors, whereas some public TCRs were present in many individuals. A few of the identified cytomegalovirus-associated TCR beta chains were confirmed in vitro to be specific for cytomegalovirus antigens. Because the 87-base-pair reads could not distinguish some IMGT-functional V segments, including TRBV6-2 and TRBV6-3, those segments were excluded. A total of roughly 160 TCR beta chains were listed by the study as associated with cytomegalovirus.

The germline V gene encodes CDR1 KGHSH and CDR2 LQKENI. The junction carries 9 bases between V and J, which are trimmed by 0 bases and 6 bases respectively. Inclusive of the bounding cysteine and phenylalanine, the CDR3 is 14 residues long. Only CDR3 DNA remains: 42 bases, in frame from the first base. The cohort was made up of several hundred healthy bone marrow donors. At the time of sampling, all cohort members were nominally healthy, though unrecorded immune exposures were likely present. The donor tested CMV seronegative, placing the donor among the 350 to 400 seronegative members of the cohort. A peripheral blood sample was collected from each donor, and TCR beta sequencing was performed on peripheral blood mononuclear cells. Genomic DNA was extracted from the blood cell samples with the Qiagen DNeasy Blood Extraction Kit. The library was prepared using the immunoSEQ multiplex PCR assay. The multiplex PCR relied on a mix of 60 forward primers for TCR Vbeta segments and 13 reverse primers for TCR Jbeta segments. The CDR3 region of rearranged TCR beta genes was amplified from genomic DNA with a multiplex PCR assay. The Illumina HiSeq System was used to sequence the amplified TCR beta libraries as 87-base-pair reads. The original methods were these. In a later analysis, tens of millions of unique TCR beta chains were counted across the roughly 670 repertoires, and around 11 million of these chains were shared by at least two donors. Raw reads were error-corrected and collapsed into unique sequences with a nearest-neighbor algorithm that merged closely related sequences to remove PCR and sequencing errors. CDR3 sequences were aligned to IMGT reference sequences to assign V, D and J gene segments. For a sequence to be retained, a match of at least six nucleotides was required to both a V gene segment and a J gene segment. Rearrangements were classified as productive when the CDR3 lacked stop codons and remained in frame with V and J, and all other rearrangements were classified as non-productive. Following IMGT convention, CDR3 was defined as the stretch from the second conserved V-encoded cysteine up to the conserved J-encoded phenylalanine. Sequences without an unambiguous match to a single V gene segment were excluded from the earlier analysis of 450 to 650 of the donors. An earlier analysis of several hundred of the donors called V segments functional above 56.7% productive rearrangements and segregating when the between-donor standard deviation exceeded 5%. To diagnose cytomegalovirus status from the catalog of TCR beta chain sequences, a statistical classification framework was built. In a later analysis, V and J genes were assigned by comparing TCR nucleotide sequences against IMGT/GENE-DB human TR gene sequences. In a later analysis, CDR3 sequences and most-parsimonious VDJ recombination scenarios were assigned using the TCRdist pipeline. In a later analysis, each TCR beta chain was defined by its CDR3 amino acid sequence together with its V-gene family, and reads lacking a unique V-gene family were excluded. In a later analysis, 500 to 650 highly shared, low-generation-probability nucleotide sequences were removed to address suspected cross-contamination and a sequencing artifact. In a later analysis, a clonal expansion index for each public chain was calculated from normalized within-repertoire ranks of inferred template counts. In a later analysis, generation probabilities were computed using a VDJ recombination model fitted to out-of-frame rearrangements, and the results were checked against IGoR. A later analysis scored TCR-TCR, TCR-HLA and TCR-CMV co-occurrence with hypergeometric tests, applying a repertoire-size bias correction to TCR pairs. False discovery rates were estimated in a later analysis by permuting HLA or CMV assignments 20 times. In a later analysis, co-occurring TCRs were grouped with DBSCAN, and TCRdist sequence similarity was added when clustering was performed within HLA-allele-positive subsets. Repertoires with fewer than 30,000 or more than 120,000 public chains were left out of co-occurrence clustering, as were about 5 repertoires with anomalous nucleotide sharing. TCRdb re-hosts the immuneACCESS table, in-frame sequences only. Its copies lack some clones; in the studies checked, an unresolved V gene accounts for under half of them, and the cause for the rest is not known. V and J calls and clone size are copied from that table; D and trimming were computed from the DNA. The sample records 180,000 or so clones, around 70% of which are singletons. The ten top clones hold around 3% of the sample.

The receptor's source is a male donor in good health and CMV-seronegative. The receptor chain draws on TRBV18 and TRBJ2-1, with no reliable assignment of the D segment. Sequenced material: PBMCs. The DNA sequence is given as TGTGCCAGCTCACCACCGCGTATTTCCAATGAGCAGTTCTTC. This codes for CASSPPRISNEQFF.